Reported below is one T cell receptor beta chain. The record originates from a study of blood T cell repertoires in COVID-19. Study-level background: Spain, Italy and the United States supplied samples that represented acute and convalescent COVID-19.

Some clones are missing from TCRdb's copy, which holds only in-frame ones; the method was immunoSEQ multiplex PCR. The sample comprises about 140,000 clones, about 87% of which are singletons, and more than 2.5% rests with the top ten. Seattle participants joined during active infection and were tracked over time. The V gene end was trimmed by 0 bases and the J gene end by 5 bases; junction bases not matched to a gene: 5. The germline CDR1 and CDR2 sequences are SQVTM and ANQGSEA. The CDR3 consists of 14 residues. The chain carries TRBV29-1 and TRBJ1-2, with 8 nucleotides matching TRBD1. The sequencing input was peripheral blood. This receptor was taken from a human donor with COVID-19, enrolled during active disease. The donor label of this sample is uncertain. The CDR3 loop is CSVEEHRGGYGYTF. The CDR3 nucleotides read TGCAGCGTTGAAGAGCACAGGGGGGGTTATGGCTACACCTTC. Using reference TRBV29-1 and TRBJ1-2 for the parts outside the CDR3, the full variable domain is SAVISQKPSRDICQRGTSLTIQCQVDSQVTMMFWYRQQPGQSLTLIATANQGSEATYESGFVIDKFPISRPNLTFSTLTVSNMSPEDSSIYLCSVEEHRGGYGYTFGSGTRLTVV.